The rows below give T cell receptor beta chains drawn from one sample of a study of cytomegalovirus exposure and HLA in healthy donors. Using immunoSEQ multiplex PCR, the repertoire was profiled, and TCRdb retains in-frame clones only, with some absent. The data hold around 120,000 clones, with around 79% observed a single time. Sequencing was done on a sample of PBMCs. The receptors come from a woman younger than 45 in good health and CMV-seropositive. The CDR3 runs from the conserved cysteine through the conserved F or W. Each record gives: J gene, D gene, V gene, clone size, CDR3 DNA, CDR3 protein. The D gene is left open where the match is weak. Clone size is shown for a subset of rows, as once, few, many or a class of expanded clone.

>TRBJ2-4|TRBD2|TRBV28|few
TGTGCCAGCAGCATCGGGACTAGCGGGGGGGGGAAAAACATTCAGTACTTC
CASSIGTSGGGKNIQYF
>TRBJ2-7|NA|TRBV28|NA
TGTGCCAGCCTCGCTCGGACAGCCGGCTACGAGCAGTACTTC
CASLARTAGYEQYF
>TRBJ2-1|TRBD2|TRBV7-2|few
TGTGCCAGCAGCGCCCTAGCGGGGGGGCCGGATGAGCAGTTCTTC
CASSALAGGPDEQFF
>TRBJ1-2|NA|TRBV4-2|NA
TGTGCCAGCAGCCAAGATGATGAGGTCACAGGTGGCTACACCTTC
CASSQDDEVTGGYTF
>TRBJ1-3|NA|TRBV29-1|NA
TGCAGCGTTGTCCAACCGAGGACACTGGGCGGAAACACCATATATTTT
CSVVQPRTLGGNTIYF
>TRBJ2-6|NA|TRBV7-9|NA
TGTGCCAGCAGCCCCCACTACCCCGGGGCCAACGTCCTGACTTTC
CASSPHYPGANVLTF
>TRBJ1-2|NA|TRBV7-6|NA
TGTGCCAGCACCACTATAAGGTACACCTTC
CASTTIRYTF
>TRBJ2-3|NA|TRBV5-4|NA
TGTGCCAGCAGCCAGGGCGTAGATACGCAGTATTTT
CASSQGVDTQYF
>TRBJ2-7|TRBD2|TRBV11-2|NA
TGTGCCAGCAGCTCGATAGCGGGGGCCTACGAGCAGTACTTC
CASSSIAGAYEQYF
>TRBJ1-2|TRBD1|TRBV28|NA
TGTGCCAGCAGGTTAGATACAGGGGGAAGGAACACCTTC
CASRLDTGGRNTF
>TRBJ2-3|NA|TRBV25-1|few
TGTGCCAGCAGTGAATGGGGGGGGGACACCTGCACAGATACGCAGTATTTT
CASSEWGGDTCTDTQYF
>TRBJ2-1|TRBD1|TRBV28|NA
TGTGCCAGCAGCGGACAGGGGGATGAGCAGTTCTTC
CASSGQGDEQFF
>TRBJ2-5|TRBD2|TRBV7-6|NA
TGTGCCAGCAGCTTTGGGCGCAGGGAGGGGACCCAGTACTTC
CASSFGRREGTQYF
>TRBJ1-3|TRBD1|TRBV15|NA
TGTGCCACCAGCAGAGATCGTCTGGGGACAGAGAACACCATATATTTT
CATSRDRLGTENTIYF
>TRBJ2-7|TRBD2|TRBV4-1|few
TGCGCCAGCAGCCACCCGAGACTAGCGGGGGGGCCACACTCTAACGAGCAGTACTTC
CASSHPRLAGGPHSNEQYF
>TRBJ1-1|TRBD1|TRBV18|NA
TGTGCCAGTTCTAGGACAGGAGGGGACACTGAAGCTTTCTTT
CASSRTGGDTEAFF
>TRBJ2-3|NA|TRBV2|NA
TGTGCCAGCGGAAGGGGGAGCACAGATACGCAGTATTTT
CASGRGSTDTQYF
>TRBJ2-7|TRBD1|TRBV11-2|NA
TGTGCCAGCAGCGCCCGCAGGGGGAAAGGGTCCTACGAGCAGTACTTC
CASSARRGKGSYEQYF
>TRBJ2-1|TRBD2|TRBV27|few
TGTGCCAGCAGCCTAGTCAGCGGGGGGGCCAGTGAGCAGTTCTTC
CASSLVSGGASEQFF
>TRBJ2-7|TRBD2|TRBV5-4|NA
TGTGCCAGCAGCTGGGGGGGCTACGAGCAGTACTTC
CASSWGGYEQYF
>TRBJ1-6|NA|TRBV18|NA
TGTGCCAGCTCAGTTCGGGAGGAGAATTCACCCCTCCACTTT
CASSVREENSPLHF
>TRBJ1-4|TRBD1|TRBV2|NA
TGTGCCAGCAGCCCGGGACAGGGGAGCCCAACTAATGAAAAACTGTTTTTT
CASSPGQGSPTNEKLFF
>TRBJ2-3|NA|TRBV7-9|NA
TGTGCCAGCAGCCCGGACGGAGGGAGGGATACGCAGTATTTT
CASSPDGGRDTQYF
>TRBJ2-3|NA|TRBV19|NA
TGTGCCAGTAGTATACTAGCTGCAGATACGCAGTATTTT
CASSILAADTQYF
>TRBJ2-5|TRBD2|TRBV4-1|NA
TGCGCCAGCAGCCCGGGGACTAGCGGGCCCGGTACGACCCAGTACTTC
CASSPGTSGPGTTQYF
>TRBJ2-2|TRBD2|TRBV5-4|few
TGTGCCAGCAGCCGGGAGCGGGGAGGGACCGGGGAGCTGTTTTTT
CASSRERGGTGELFF
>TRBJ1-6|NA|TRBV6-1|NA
TGTGCCAGCAGGGAGGGAGCCGGCTATAATTCACCCCTCCACTTT
CASREGAGYNSPLHF
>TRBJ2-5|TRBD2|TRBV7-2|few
TGTGCCAGCAGCTTAGTATTAGGGAGCGGGGGGGCAGGGGAGACCCAGTACTTC
CASSLVLGSGGAGETQYF
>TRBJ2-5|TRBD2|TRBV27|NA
TGTGCCAGCAGACGGAGGGCCGGGGGGTACCAAGAGACCCAGTACTTC
CASRRRAGGYQETQYF
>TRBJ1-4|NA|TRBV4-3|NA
TGCGCCAGCAGCGAGACAGGACTGAATGAAAAACTGTTTTTT
CASSETGLNEKLFF
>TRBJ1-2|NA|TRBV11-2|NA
TGTGCCAGCAGCACAACCCCCTATAGGGGGACCTATGGCTACACCTTC
CASSTTPYRGTYGYTF
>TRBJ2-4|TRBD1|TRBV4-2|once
TGTGCCAGCAGCCAAGATGACAGGGATAGAGCTCAGTACTTC
CASSQDDRDRAQYF